What follows describes a single T cell receptor beta chain. Within the sample, other DNA sequences also encode this same CDR3. This CDR3 has 13 residues. The junction had 2 bases not matched to a gene; V was cut back by 4 bases and J by 3 bases. Germline CDR1 and CDR2: KGHSH and LQKENI. Using immunoSEQ multiplex PCR, the repertoire was profiled, and TCRdb retains in-frame clones only, with some absent. Among approximately 200,000 clones listed, about four fifths were seen once. This entry belongs to a study of blood T cell repertoires in COVID-19. Study as a whole: Samples taken during acute and convalescent COVID-19 were collected in the United States, Italy and Spain.

Individuals aged about 18 to 95 years were recruited from 24 US areas. Participants reported their clinical history, and cohort assignment relied on those reports. Recovered status in Cohort 3 required two negative PCRs, clearance, or symptom resolution. The origin of this receptor is a man aged 35 to 55 who had recovered from COVID-19. The material sequenced was PBMCs or T cells enriched from blood (not recorded which). The chain joins TRBV18 to TRBJ1-2; 7 bases agree with TRBD1. CDR3 in amino acids: CASSRGQDYGYTF. DNA of the CDR3: TGTGCCAGCTCACGAGGACAGGACTATGGCTACACCTTC. Full variable domain (rest looked up from reference TRBV18 and TRBJ1-2): NAGVMQNPRHLVRRRGQEARLRCSPMKGHSHVYWYRQLPEEGLKFMVYLQKENIIDESGMPKERFSAEFPKEGPSILRIQQVVRGDSAAYFCASSRGQDYGYTFGSGTRLTVV.